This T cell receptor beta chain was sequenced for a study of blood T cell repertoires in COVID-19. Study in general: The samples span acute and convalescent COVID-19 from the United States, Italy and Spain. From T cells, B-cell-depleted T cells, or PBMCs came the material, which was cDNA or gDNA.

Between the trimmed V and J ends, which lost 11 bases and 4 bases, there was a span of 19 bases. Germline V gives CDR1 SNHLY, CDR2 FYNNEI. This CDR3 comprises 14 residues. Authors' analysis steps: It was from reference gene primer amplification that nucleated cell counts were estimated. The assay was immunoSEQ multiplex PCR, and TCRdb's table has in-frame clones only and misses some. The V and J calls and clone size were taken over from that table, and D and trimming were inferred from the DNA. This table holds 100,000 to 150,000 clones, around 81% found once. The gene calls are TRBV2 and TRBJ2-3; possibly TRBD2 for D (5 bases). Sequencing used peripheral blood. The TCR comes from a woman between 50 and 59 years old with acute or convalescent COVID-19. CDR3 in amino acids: CAASKENSADTQYF. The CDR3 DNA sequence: TGTGCCGCCAGCAAGGAAAATAGCGCAGATACGCAGTATTTT.